This T cell receptor (beta chain) is from a study of T-cell reconstitution after alpha-beta-depleted transplantation in children. Study results and caveats: Alpha-beta T cells present about two months after transplant were reported to originate from several hundred expanded graft clones. Some patients' high day-60 TCRbeta diversity was attributed to recipient cells surviving conditioning. Among T cells one year after transplant, newly produced cells accounted for most counts and diversity.

The CDR3 consists of 14 residues. Germline V gene lookup returns CDR1 DFQATT and CDR2 SNEGSKA (reference sequence). After removal of 3 bases from V and 3 bases from J, the junction contained 6 bases not matched to a gene. This clonotype came up a few times. Its antigen remains unknown. During its preparation, the TCRbeta library received unique molecular identifiers. Each CDR3 protein is one row after TCRdb ran MiXCR on the PCR reads. The repertoire holds hundreds of thousands of distinct CDR3 sequences, with approximately 17% as singletons. The chain employs TRBV20-1 and TRBJ2-7, with 9 positions matching TRBD1. The sample consisted of PBMCs, mostly from graft donor cells, taken 360 days after TCRalphabeta/CD19-depleted stem cell transplant. This receptor was taken from a male patient aged 2-15 years who had a stem cell transplant for acute lymphoblastic leukemia, so the T cells may come from the graft donor. The CDR3 DNA reads as TGCAGTGCTAGGTCCGGGACAGGGAGCTACGAGCAGTACTTC. It codes for CSARSGTGSYEQYF.